These T cell receptor beta chains were read from a single sample in a study of T cells in Graves' hyperthyroidism and ophthalmopathy. Each CDR3 protein gets one entry after TCRdb re-called the multiplex PCR reads with MiXCR. This sample has 500,000 to 650,000 distinct CDR3 sequences, with just under 20% found just once. What was sequenced was blood. The receptors were sampled from a man aged 35-49 years with Graves' ophthalmopathy. CDR3s include the opening cysteine and the closing phenylalanine or tryptophan. Fields, in order: J gene, D gene, V gene, clone size, CDR3 DNA, CDR3 protein. The D gene is left open where the match is weak. Not all rows give a size; the values are once, few, many and, for expanded clones, a class.

J gene: TRBJ1-3
D gene: NA
V gene: TRBV20-1
clone size: once
CDR3 DNA: TGCAGTGCTAGGCTCTCTGGAAACACCATATATTTT
CDR3 protein: CSARLSGNTIYF

J gene: TRBJ1-1
D gene: NA
V gene: TRBV11-2
clone size: few
CDR3 DNA: TGTGCCAGCAGCTTCGACGGTTACACTGAAGCTTTCTTT
CDR3 protein: CASSFDGYTEAFF

J gene: TRBJ2-7
D gene: NA
V gene: TRBV5-1
clone size: NA
CDR3 DNA: TGCGCCAGCAGCTTGGACAGGAGCTCCTACGAGCAGTACTTC
CDR3 protein: CASSLDRSSYEQYF

J gene: TRBJ1-4
D gene: NA
V gene: TRBV18
clone size: few
CDR3 DNA: TGTGCCAGCTCACCGGGGTTGGGTAATGAAAAACTGTTTTTT
CDR3 protein: CASSPGLGNEKLFF

J gene: TRBJ1-6
D gene: TRBD1
V gene: TRBV6-4
clone size: NA
CDR3 DNA: TGTGCCAGCAGTCCCACAGGGGGCAAATCACCCCTCCACTTT
CDR3 protein: CASSPTGGKSPLHF

J gene: TRBJ1-1
D gene: TRBD1
V gene: TRBV7-9
clone size: many
CDR3 DNA: TGTGCCAGCAGCCACCGGGACAGGGAACCAGCTTTCTTT
CDR3 protein: CASSHRDREPAFF

J gene: TRBJ1-6
D gene: NA
V gene: TRBV5-8
clone size: few
CDR3 DNA: TGTGCCAGCAGCCCGGGACGGATAAATTCACCCCTCCACTTT
CDR3 protein: CASSPGRINSPLHF

J gene: TRBJ1-4
D gene: NA
V gene: TRBV11-2
clone size: NA
CDR3 DNA: TGTGCCAGCAGCTTAGTTGGGTTTCGGCAGGATGAAAAACTGTTTTTT
CDR3 protein: CASSLVGFRQDEKLFF

J gene: TRBJ2-6
D gene: TRBD1
V gene: TRBV6-5
clone size: few
CDR3 DNA: TGTGCCAGCAGTTACGGGGGCAGGGGGACTGGGGCCAACGTCCTGACTTTC
CDR3 protein: CASSYGGRGTGANVLTF

J gene: TRBJ2-5
D gene: NA
V gene: TRBV9
clone size: many
CDR3 DNA: TGTGCCAGCAGCGTCTCTCTTGGTATGGGAGAGACCCAGTACTTC
CDR3 protein: CASSVSLGMGETQYF

J gene: TRBJ1-4
D gene: NA
V gene: TRBV5-1
clone size: few
CDR3 DNA: TGCGCCAGCAGCCTTGACAGAACCGTACCAAAACTGTTTTTT
CDR3 protein: CASSLDRTVPKLFF

J gene: TRBJ2-4
D gene: TRBD1
V gene: TRBV30
clone size: few
CDR3 DNA: TGTGCCTGGAGTGCTGGGACAGCATTAAACATTCAGTACTTC
CDR3 protein: CAWSAGTALNIQYF

J gene: TRBJ2-6
D gene: NA
V gene: TRBV6-1
clone size: NA
CDR3 DNA: TGTGCCAGCAGTGAAGGAAGGGGGTATGGATCTGGGGCCAACGTCCTGACTTTC
CDR3 protein: CASSEGRGYGSGANVLTF

J gene: TRBJ1-2
D gene: TRBD1
V gene: TRBV5-1
clone size: NA
CDR3 DNA: TGCGCCAGCAGCCCAGAGGGGGCAGGGGGGTATGGCTACACCTTC
CDR3 protein: CASSPEGAGGYGYTF

J gene: TRBJ2-5
D gene: TRBD2
V gene: TRBV20-1
clone size: many
CDR3 DNA: TGCAGTGCAAGGACCGGGACTAGCGGGAGGAACGTGTACTTC
CDR3 protein: CSARTGTSGRNVYF

J gene: TRBJ1-4
D gene: TRBD1
V gene: TRBV7-8
clone size: few
CDR3 DNA: TGTGCCAGCAGCTTTATTCCCCCCGGACAGGGGACGGGAAAACTGTTTTTT
CDR3 protein: CASSFIPPGQGTGKLFF

J gene: TRBJ2-4
D gene: TRBD2
V gene: TRBV20-1
clone size: NA
CDR3 DNA: TGCAGTGCTAGAGCCCCGATAGCGGGAGCGATTCAGTACTTC
CDR3 protein: CSARAPIAGAIQYF

J gene: TRBJ2-3
D gene: TRBD2
V gene: TRBV27
clone size: NA
CDR3 DNA: TGTGCCACCTCCCTCGGGGGGGGCCTCACAGATACGCAGTATTTT
CDR3 protein: CATSLGGGLTDTQYF

J gene: TRBJ1-5
D gene: TRBD1
V gene: TRBV30
clone size: few
CDR3 DNA: TGTGCCTGGGCGGGGACAGAAAATCAGCCCCAGCATTTT
CDR3 protein: CAWAGTENQPQHF

J gene: TRBJ1-5
D gene: NA
V gene: TRBV30
clone size: many
CDR3 DNA: TGTGCCTGGAGTGTACGGGGCCCGGAGCCCCAGCATTTT
CDR3 protein: CAWSVRGPEPQHF

J gene: TRBJ1-2
D gene: TRBD1
V gene: TRBV5-5
clone size: few
CDR3 DNA: TGTGCCAGCGTACAACAGGGGGCCTACTATGGCTACACCTTC
CDR3 protein: CASVQQGAYYGYTF

J gene: TRBJ2-5
D gene: TRBD1
V gene: TRBV2
clone size: NA
CDR3 DNA: TGTGCCAGCAGTGCCCCACAGGGGTTGGCAAGCGAAGAGACCCAGTACTTC
CDR3 protein: CASSAPQGLASEETQYF

J gene: TRBJ1-1
D gene: TRBD1
V gene: TRBV10-1
clone size: few
CDR3 DNA: TGCGCCAGGAACCGGGACAGGGGCTTCTACCGGCAGGGGAACACTGAAGCTTTCTTT
CDR3 protein: CARNRDRGFYRQGNTEAFF

J gene: TRBJ2-7
D gene: NA
V gene: TRBV6-1
clone size: NA
CDR3 DNA: TGTGCCAGCACCCGATACGGGACGAGCTCCTACGAGCAGTACTTC
CDR3 protein: CASTRYGTSSYEQYF

J gene: TRBJ2-3
D gene: TRBD2
V gene: TRBV11-2
clone size: few
CDR3 DNA: TGTGCCAGCAGCCCCTACCCTAGCGGGGGGGCGGTAGATACGCAGTATTTT
CDR3 protein: CASSPYPSGGAVDTQYF

J gene: TRBJ1-2
D gene: TRBD1
V gene: TRBV30
clone size: many
CDR3 DNA: TGTGCCTCCGCACAGGGGGCCTATGGCTACACCTTC
CDR3 protein: CASAQGAYGYTF

J gene: TRBJ2-7
D gene: NA
V gene: TRBV7-8
clone size: many
CDR3 DNA: TGTGCCAGCAGCACCCGAGGGGGAGTCCAGGACTCCTACGAGCAGTACTTC
CDR3 protein: CASSTRGGVQDSYEQYF

J gene: TRBJ1-2
D gene: TRBD1
V gene: TRBV19
clone size: NA
CDR3 DNA: TGTGCCAGTAGTCCGGGGACAGGGGCGACAGCTAACTATGGCTACACCTTC
CDR3 protein: CASSPGTGATANYGYTF

J gene: TRBJ1-5
D gene: TRBD1
V gene: TRBV6-1
clone size: few
CDR3 DNA: TGTGCCAGCAGTCGGACAGGAGTTGATCAGCCCCAGCATTTT
CDR3 protein: CASSRTGVDQPQHF

J gene: TRBJ2-2
D gene: NA
V gene: TRBV2
clone size: many
CDR3 DNA: TGTGCCAGCAGTGAAGCAGGAACCGGGGAGCTGTTTTTT
CDR3 protein: CASSEAGTGELFF

J gene: TRBJ1-2
D gene: NA
V gene: TRBV30
clone size: few
CDR3 DNA: TGTGCCCCCACAGCCCGTAGCTATGGCTACACCTTC
CDR3 protein: CAPTARSYGYTF

J gene: TRBJ2-1
D gene: TRBD1
V gene: TRBV19
clone size: NA
CDR3 DNA: TGTGCCAGTAGTAGGACAGGGGGCTTCTTTAATGAGCAGTTCTTC
CDR3 protein: CASSRTGGFFNEQFF

J gene: TRBJ1-1
D gene: NA
V gene: TRBV28
clone size: NA
CDR3 DNA: TGTGCCAGCAGTTCCACTACTCACAGGGTTATGAACACTGAAGCTTTCTTT
CDR3 protein: CASSSTTHRVMNTEAFF

J gene: TRBJ1-2
D gene: NA
V gene: TRBV7-9
clone size: few
CDR3 DNA: TGTGCCAGCAGCCCCTGGGTCGGAACTACTAACTATGGCTACACCTTC
CDR3 protein: CASSPWVGTTNYGYTF

J gene: TRBJ2-7
D gene: TRBD1
V gene: TRBV6-1
clone size: many
CDR3 DNA: TGTGCCAGCAGTCCCCGGGACAGGGGAGGCGCCTACGAGCAGTACTTC
CDR3 protein: CASSPRDRGGAYEQYF

J gene: TRBJ2-5
D gene: TRBD1
V gene: TRBV18
clone size: many
CDR3 DNA: TGTGCCAGCTCACCGCCCGGGACAGGGGGTTTGGAGACCCAGTACTTC
CDR3 protein: CASSPPGTGGLETQYF

J gene: TRBJ1-4
D gene: TRBD1
V gene: TRBV5-1
clone size: NA
CDR3 DNA: TGCGCCAGCAGCCCACAGGGGGACTTTGAAAAACTGTTTTTT
CDR3 protein: CASSPQGDFEKLFF

J gene: TRBJ2-1
D gene: NA
V gene: TRBV2
clone size: many
CDR3 DNA: TGTGCCAGCAGTGCATTGCAGGGTAATGAGCAGTTCTTC
CDR3 protein: CASSALQGNEQFF

J gene: TRBJ2-1
D gene: TRBD2
V gene: TRBV27
clone size: many
CDR3 DNA: TGTGCCAGCAGTTTCGGGAGGGCCAATGAGCAGTTCTTC
CDR3 protein: CASSFGRANEQFF

J gene: TRBJ1-4
D gene: NA
V gene: TRBV13
clone size: many
CDR3 DNA: TGTGCCAGCAGCGCGACTCCAAATGAAAAACTGTTTTTT
CDR3 protein: CASSATPNEKLFF

J gene: TRBJ1-2
D gene: NA
V gene: TRBV28
clone size: NA
CDR3 DNA: TGTGCCAGCAGACCGACAGCAGTCTATGGCTACACCTTC
CDR3 protein: CASRPTAVYGYTF

J gene: TRBJ2-1
D gene: NA
V gene: TRBV14
clone size: many
CDR3 DNA: TGTGCCAGCAGCCAAGAGCAGTGGAGGGAATACAATGAGCAGTTCTTC
CDR3 protein: CASSQEQWREYNEQFF

J gene: TRBJ1-2
D gene: NA
V gene: TRBV3-1
clone size: many
CDR3 DNA: TGTGCCAGCAGCGAACTGAGGGGGGGGATCTATGGCTACACCTTC
CDR3 protein: CASSELRGGIYGYTF

J gene: TRBJ1-2
D gene: NA
V gene: TRBV28
clone size: few
CDR3 DNA: TGTGCCAGCAGTTTAGGGGCAGTAGTTAACTATGGCTACACCTTC
CDR3 protein: CASSLGAVVNYGYTF

J gene: TRBJ2-2
D gene: NA
V gene: TRBV7-8
clone size: NA
CDR3 DNA: TGTGCCAGCAGCTCTACGCGACTACAAGGCACCGGGGAGCTGTTTTTT
CDR3 protein: CASSSTRLQGTGELFF

J gene: TRBJ1-1
D gene: NA
V gene: TRBV5-1
clone size: once
CDR3 DNA: TGCGCCAGCAGAGGTACCCTCGGGACAGAAGCTTTCTTT
CDR3 protein: CASRGTLGTEAFF

J gene: TRBJ2-3
D gene: NA
V gene: TRBV30
clone size: few
CDR3 DNA: TGTGCCTGGAGTCTTCCTTCGGATACGCAGTATTTT
CDR3 protein: CAWSLPSDTQYF

J gene: TRBJ2-4
D gene: NA
V gene: TRBV6-1
clone size: NA
CDR3 DNA: TGTGCCAGCAATGAATTAGCCAAAAACATTCAGTACTTC
CDR3 protein: CASNELAKNIQYF

J gene: TRBJ2-3
D gene: TRBD2
V gene: TRBV4-2
clone size: once
CDR3 DNA: TGTGCCAGCAGCCAAGGAACGCCCCGGCGGGAGAGGAGAGATACGCAGTATTTT
CDR3 protein: CASSQGTPRRERRDTQYF

J gene: TRBJ2-3
D gene: NA
V gene: TRBV18
clone size: NA
CDR3 DNA: TGTGCCAGCTCACCCCGGGACAGCACAGATACGCAGTATTTT
CDR3 protein: CASSPRDSTDTQYF

J gene: TRBJ2-7
D gene: TRBD2
V gene: TRBV4-1
clone size: many
CDR3 DNA: TGCGCCAGCAGCCCCGGACAGCGGGGGTCCTACGAGCAGTACTTC
CDR3 protein: CASSPGQRGSYEQYF

J gene: TRBJ1-2
D gene: NA
V gene: TRBV4-3
clone size: many
CDR3 DNA: TGCGCCAGCAGCCAAGATCCCCAAGGGGACTATGGCTACACCTTC
CDR3 protein: CASSQDPQGDYGYTF

J gene: TRBJ1-2
D gene: NA
V gene: TRBV19
clone size: NA
CDR3 DNA: TGTGCCAGTAGTACCCGAGGGGCTGGCTACACCTTC
CDR3 protein: CASSTRGAGYTF

J gene: TRBJ2-2
D gene: NA
V gene: TRBV7-3
clone size: NA
CDR3 DNA: TGTGCCAGCAGTCGAAATACACCCGGGGAGCTGTTTTTT
CDR3 protein: CASSRNTPGELFF